A single sample is the source of the 26 T cell receptor beta chains below, sequenced in a study of T cells after yellow fever vaccination. In TCRdb, the 5' RACE reads were re-called with MiXCR into one record per CDR3 protein. The data show some 150,000 distinct CDR3 sequences, approximately 9.7% seen once. The sequences come from CD8+ T cells sorted from PBMCs, collected 45 days after the yellow fever booster vaccination. Source of these receptors: a man between 18 and 29 years old who received the YFV17D yellow fever vaccine.

The chain carries TRBV6-5 and TRBJ2-7; 7 bases are a match to TRBD1. V dropped 7 bases and J dropped 3; count of bases not matched to a gene: 6. The CDR3 covers 13 residues. The germline gives CDR1 MNHEY, CDR2 SVGAGI. This CDR3 is CASNLRQGYEQYF. As DNA, the CDR3 is TGTGCCAGCAATTTGAGACAGGGCTACGAGCAGTACTTC.

The rearrangement links TRBV6-2 or TRBV6-3 to TRBJ2-7; no definite D call. Trimming pared 2 bases from V and 3 bases from J, leaving 8 bases between. This CDR3 is built from 13 residues. The germline CDR1 and CDR2 sequences are MNHEY and SVGEGT. The CDR3 DNA reads as TGTGCCAGCAGTTACGGGTGGGTCTACGAGCAGTACTTC. Translated, it gives CASSYGWVYEQYF.

This clonotype turned up a few times. The chain has TRBV12-3 or TRBV12-4 and TRBJ2-3; 10 positions agree with TRBD1. The CDR3 sequence is 15 residues long. V lost 7 bases, J lost 5 bases, and 9 bases stayed unmatched. This CDR3 is CASNPLGQGGDTQYF. The CDR3 nucleotides read TGTGCCAGCAACCCACTCGGACAGGGGGGAGATACGCAGTATTTT.

The rearrangement joins TRBV15 to TRBJ1-6, with D perhaps TRBD1 (5 bases). The CDR3 runs to 17 residues. Germline V gene sequence: CDR1 LNHNV, CDR2 YYDKDF (reference sequence). Trimming stripped 0 bases from V and 0 bases from J, with 9 bases between. CDR3 sequence: CATSRDRGSSYNSPLHF. The CDR3 bases are TGTGCCACCAGCAGAGATCGGGGGAGCTCCTATAATTCACCCCTCCACTTT.

Note on this clonotype: Relative to the germline gene, one junction end is altered; a read error may explain this. CDR3 amino acids: CASSEGLTGGYEQYF. The CDR3 DNA sequence: TGTGCCAGCAGCGAAGGGCTTACAGGGGGCTACGAGCAGTACTTC. The chain is built from TRBV2 and TRBJ2-7; 8 positions agree with TRBD1. The V gene's germline CDR1 is SNHLY and CDR2 FYNNEI. The CDR3 loop spans 15 amino acids. Full variable domain (rest looked up from reference TRBV2 and TRBJ2-7): EPEVTQTPSHQVTQMGQEVILRCVPISNHLYFYWYRQILGQKVEFLVSFYNNEISEKSEIFDDQFSVERPDGSNFTLKIRSTKLEDSAMYFCASSEGLTGGYEQYFGPGTRLTVT.

The genes are TRBV25-1 and TRBJ2-3; 9 bases align to TRBD1. CDR1 is MGHDK and CDR2 is SYGVNS in the germline V gene. The CDR3 sequence is 17 residues long. The J segment lost 1 base and the V segment lost 4 bases, leaving 9 bases of the junction unmatched. The CDR3 spells CASSALGQGWGTDTQYF. CDR3 in DNA: TGTGCCAGCAGTGCCTTGGGACAGGGATGGGGCACAGATACGCAGTATTTT.

The rearrangement uses TRBV5-5 and TRBJ1-1; tentative D call: TRBD1 (6 bases). The length of the CDR3 is 15 residues. V lost 2 bases and J lost 7, with 18 bases in between. CDR1 and CDR2 (germline): SGHKS, YYEKEE (reference sequence). DNA for the CDR3: TGTGCCAGCAGCTTAAGTTCCACAGGGATCGTTGAAGCTTTCTTT. It translates to CASSLSSTGIVEAFF.

This clonotype was detected a few times. V gene TRBV20-1 combines with J gene TRBJ2-1; 9 bases line up with TRBD1. The junction had 15 bases not matched to a gene; V was cut back by 5 bases and J by 7 bases. Germline assignment: CDR1 DFQATT and CDR2 SNEGSKA (reference sequence). CDR3 length: 16 residues. The CDR3 loop is CSAPSRDRAPYNEQFF. The CDR3 DNA reads TGCAGTGCTCCGTCCCGGGACAGGGCTCCGTATAATGAGCAGTTCTTC.

The CDR3 DNA is TGTGCCAGCAGTTTATTACTAGCGGGGGGGCCTTACGAGCAGTACTTC. Protein: CASSLLLAGGPYEQYF. J is TRBJ2-7 and V is TRBV27, with TRBD2 matching over 13 bases. V was clipped by 1 base and J by 4 bases; unmatched bases: 4. CDR1 and CDR2 (germline): MNHEY, SMNVEV (reference sequence). The CDR3 has 16 residues.

The J gene is TRBJ1-2, the V gene TRBV3-1; a possible D gene is TRBD1 (5 bases). The CDR3 is 14 amino acids. Germline values: CDR1 LGHDT, CDR2 YNNKEL (reference sequence). The V and J ends lost 1 base and 2 bases respectively, with 8 bases between them. Here the CDR3 reads CASSQAGWNYGYTF. CDR3 DNA sequence: TGTGCCAGCAGCCAAGCAGGGTGGAACTATGGCTACACCTTC.

In this sample, this clonotype turned up many times. This chain joins TRBV9 and TRBJ1-5; TRBD1 aligns across 8 bases. The V segment lost 2 bases and the J segment 3 bases; nucleotides outside the gene matches: 4. This CDR3 has 15 amino acids. Germline assignment: CDR1 SGDLS and CDR2 YYNGEE. CDR3 nucleotide sequence: TGTGCCAGCAGCGTTGGACAGGGTTCCAATCAGCCCCAGCATTTT. It yields the protein CASSVGQGSNQPQHF. The full variable domain, in which reference TRBV9 and TRBJ1-5 provide the parts outside the CDR3, is DSGVTQTPKHLITATGQRVTLRCSPRSGDLSVYWYQQSLDQGLQFLIQYYNGEERAKGNILERFSAQQFPDLHSELNLSSLELGDSALYFCASSVGQGSNQPQHFGDGTRLSIL.

This clonotype showed up just a few times. The chain employs TRBV4-1 and TRBJ2-7; D not resolved. Per the germline V gene, CDR1 is MGHRA and CDR2 is YSYEKL. This CDR3 comprises 13 residues. The V end was cut by 4 bases, the J end by 3 bases, with 10 bases between. The CDR3 nucleotides read TGCGCCAGCAGCCGCGTACCGGGCTACGAGCAGTACGTC. Translating it yields CASSRVPGYEQYV.

On this clonotype: A much larger clone is a single base away; this may be a read error. This chain links TRBV5-4 with TRBJ2-6, with D uncertain. The germline V gene encodes CDR1 SGHNT and CDR2 YYREEE (reference sequence). The V end lost 7 bases, the J end lost 0 bases, and 5 bases lay between the germline ends. The CDR3 sequence is 13 residues long. In DNA form, the CDR3 reads TGTGCCAGCTGTTACTCTGGGGCCAACGTCCTGACTTTC. It is translated as CASCYSGANVLTF.

The chain joins TRBV20-1 to TRBJ2-5; D remains ambiguous. Germline loops: CDR1 DFQATT, CDR2 SNEGSKA (reference sequence). CDR3 length: 16 amino acids. V was clipped by 1 base and J by 3 bases, with 18 bases between them. CDR3 residues: CSARVIARRWEETQYF. In nucleotides, the CDR3 is TGCAGTGCTAGAGTCATTGCTCGCCGTTGGGAAGAGACCCAGTACTTC.

This chain joins TRBV3-1 and TRBJ2-6; 9 bases agree with TRBD2. The CDR3 is 21 residues long. V was clipped by 0 bases and J by 1 base; unmatched bases: 13. Looked up from germline, CDR1 is LGHDT and CDR2 is YNNKEL (reference sequence). CDR3 sequence: CASSQEGPSGDDWSGANVLTF. The CDR3 DNA is TGTGCCAGCAGCCAAGAAGGGCCTAGCGGGGACGATTGGTCTGGGGCCAACGTCCTGACTTTC.

The V gene is TRBV15, the J gene TRBJ2-2; D tentatively fits TRBD1 or TRBD2 (5 bases each). The CDR3 spans 13 residues. Per germline, CDR1 LNHNV and CDR2 YYDKDF (reference sequence). V dropped 8 bases and J dropped 1 base, with 8 bases sitting between them. In nucleotides, the CDR3 is TGTGCCACCTTGGGGGAGAACACCGGGGAGCTGTTTTTT. It translates to CATLGENTGELFF.

This clonotype has a count of ten or more. This sequence joins TRBV12-3 or TRBV12-4 and TRBJ2-3; D is perhaps TRBD1 or TRBD2 (6 bases each). The CDR3 covers 20 residues. V was cut by 2 bases and J by 2 bases, with 26 bases left in between. The CDR3, as DNA: TGTGCCAGCAGTTTAACCTCAACGGGGGCCCTTGTTCCTCTCACAGATACGCAGTATTTT. This codes for CASSLTSTGALVPLTDTQYF.

CDR3 amino acids: CASSPSDVPSYF. The CDR3 DNA follows: TGTGCCAGCAGCCCCTCGGACGTTCCATCTTACTTC. The V call is TRBV6-2 or TRBV6-3, the J call TRBJ2-5; D unclear. Germline CDR1 is MNHEY and CDR2 is SVGEGT. V was pared by 6 bases and J by 14 bases, with 19 bases between. CDR3 length: 12 residues.

This chain uses TRBV6-2 or TRBV6-3 with TRBJ1-5; no reliable D call. CDR1 is MNHEY, CDR2 SVGEGT, per germline. The CDR3 has 16 residues. V shed 8 bases and J shed 6 bases, with 23 bases lying between them. The CDR3 DNA sequence: TGTGCCAGCTCCCAACGTGGGCAGCCGGGCGGTCAGCCCCAGCATTTT. Its translation: CASSQRGQPGGQPQHF.

This clonotype was observed a handful of times. The chain uses TRBV6-2 or TRBV6-3 and TRBJ1-4; D unclear. The CDR3 totals 14 residues. Per germline, CDR1 MNHEY and CDR2 SVGEGT. The V end lost 4 bases, the J end lost 8 bases, and 14 bases lay between the germline ends. The CDR3 nucleotides read TGTGCCAGCAGTTTACGGCGACTCGGGGAAAAACTGTTTTTT. Translation gives CASSLRRLGEKLFF.

J is TRBJ1-1 and V is TRBV5-1; no definite D call. Trimming left V 2 bases short and J 4 bases short, with 18 bases between. Germline V gene sequence: CDR1 SGHRS, CDR2 YFSETQ. This CDR3 is 16 amino acids long. The CDR3 nucleotides are TGCGCCAGCAGCTTATCCTTGGACTACCCGGGCACTGAAGCTTTCTTT. Translation: CASSLSLDYPGTEAFF.

This rearrangement joins TRBV6-5 to TRBJ2-3; possibly TRBD2 for D (5 bases). The CDR3 has 15 residues. V was trimmed by 5 bases and J by 1 base, leaving 13 bases between them. Germline V lookup: CDR1 MNHEY, CDR2 SVGAGI. In DNA, the CDR3 is TGTGCCAGCAGTCACTTAGTGGAGGGCACAGATACGCAGTATTTT. It codes for CASSHLVEGTDTQYF.

This rearrangement joins TRBV6-5 to TRBJ1-2; unclear D gene. The V and J ends lost 7 bases and 7 bases respectively, with 10 bases between them. The germline V gene has CDR1 MNHEY and CDR2 SVGAGI. CDR3 size: 11 residues. CDR3 sequence reads: CASIAAGGYTF. In DNA form, the CDR3 reads TGTGCCAGCATCGCCGCAGGTGGCTACACCTTC.

This clonotype was observed a handful of times. The gene calls are TRBV3-1 and TRBJ2-7, with TRBD2 matching over 9 bases. With 0 bases clipped from V and 7 bases from J, the junction kept 10 bases outside the gene matches. The CDR3 covers 16 residues. Germline CDR1 and CDR2: LGHDT and YNNKEL (reference sequence). CDR3 amino acids: CASSQDRAGGFGEQYV. As DNA, the CDR3 is TGTGCCAGCAGCCAAGACCGAGCGGGGGGATTCGGGGAGCAGTACGTC.

This clonotype was observed a handful of times. J is TRBJ2-4 and V is TRBV2; D gene unclear. This CDR3 has 11 residues. Trimming removed 8 bases at V and 16 bases at J, with 18 bases between. Germline CDR1 is SNHLY and CDR2 is FYNNEI. CDR3 coding DNA: TGTGCCAGCGTACGAATGGCCACCGCATACTTC. It is translated as CASVRMATAYF.

The chain joins TRBV4-1 to TRBJ1-1; perhaps TRBD1 as D (5 bases). V was shortened by 5 bases and J by 1 base, with 11 bases between the two germline ends. Germline V CDR1 and CDR2: MGHRA, YSYEKL. CDR3 length: 14 residues. Here the CDR3 reads CASSGGTWNTEAFF. CDR3 bases: TGCGCCAGCAGCGGCGGGACTTGGAACACTGAAGCTTTCTTT.